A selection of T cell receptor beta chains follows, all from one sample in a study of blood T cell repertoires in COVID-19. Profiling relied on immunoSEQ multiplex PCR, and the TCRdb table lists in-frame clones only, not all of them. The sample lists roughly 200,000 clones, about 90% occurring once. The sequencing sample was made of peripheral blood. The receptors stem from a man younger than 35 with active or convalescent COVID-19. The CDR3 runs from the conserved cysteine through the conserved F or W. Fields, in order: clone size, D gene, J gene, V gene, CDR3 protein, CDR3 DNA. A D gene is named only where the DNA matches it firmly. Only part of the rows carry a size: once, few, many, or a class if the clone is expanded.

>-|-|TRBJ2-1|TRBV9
CASSVVGRGSYNEQFF
TGTGCCAGCAGCGTAGTCGGGCGGGGCTCCTACAATGAGCAGTTCTTC
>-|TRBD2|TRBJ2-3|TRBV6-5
CASTTGAGGTDTQYF
TGTGCCAGCACGACGGGAGCGGGGGGAACAGATACGCAGTATTTT
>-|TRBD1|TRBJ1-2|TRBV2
CASSGQGEGYTF
TGTGCCAGCAGTGGACAGGGGGAGGGCTACACCTTC
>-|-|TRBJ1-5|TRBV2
CASSEDRDQPQHF
TGTGCCAGCAGTGAAGACAGGGATCAGCCCCAGCATTTT
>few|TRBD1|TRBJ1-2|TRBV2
CASRRDRGFNYGYTF
TGTGCCAGCAGGAGAGACAGGGGCTTTAACTATGGCTACACCTTC
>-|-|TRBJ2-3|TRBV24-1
CATSDLRDTDTQYF
TGTGCCACCAGTGATTTGCGGGACACAGATACGCAGTATTTT
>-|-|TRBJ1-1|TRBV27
CASSSYRVVLPEAFF
TGTGCCAGCAGTTCATACAGGGTAGTTCTCCCTGAAGCTTTCTTT
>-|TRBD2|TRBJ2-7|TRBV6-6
CASSPGLAGTHYEQYF
TGTGCCAGCAGCCCCGGACTAGCGGGGACTCACTACGAGCAGTACTTC
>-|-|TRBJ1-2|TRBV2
CASSETQGNYGYTF
TGTGCCAGCAGTGAGACACAGGGCAACTATGGCTACACCTTC
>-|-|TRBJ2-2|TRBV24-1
CATSDLQEANTGELFF
TGTGCCACCAGTGATCTCCAAGAGGCGAACACCGGGGAGCTGTTTTTT
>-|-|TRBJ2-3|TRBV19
CATRVGGPGTDTQYF
TGTGCCACTAGGGTCGGGGGGCCTGGTACAGATACGCAGTATTTT
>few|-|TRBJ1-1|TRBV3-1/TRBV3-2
CASSRKGLNTEAFF
TGTGCCAGCAGCCGTAAGGGGTTGAACACTGAAGCTTTCTTT
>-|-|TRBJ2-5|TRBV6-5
CASTPGRGETQYF
TGTGCCAGCACCCCCGGAAGGGGGGAGACCCAGTACTTC
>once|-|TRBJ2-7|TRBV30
CAWSRGGQTYEQYF
TGTGCCTGGAGTCGCGGGGGCCAAACCTACGAGCAGTACTTC
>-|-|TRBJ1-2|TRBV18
CASSPGPAEANYGYTF
TGTGCCAGCTCACCAGGTCCCGCGGAAGCTAACTATGGCTACACCTTC
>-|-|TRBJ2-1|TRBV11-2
CASSFGGANEQFF
TGTGCCAGCAGCTTTGGGGGGGCGAATGAGCAGTTCTTC
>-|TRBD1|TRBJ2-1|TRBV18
CASSPRTGENEQFF
TGTGCCAGCTCACCACGGACAGGGGAAAATGAGCAGTTCTTC
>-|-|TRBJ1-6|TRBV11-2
CASSDSLRPLHF
TGTGCCAGCAGCGACAGCCTTCGGCCCCTCCACTTT
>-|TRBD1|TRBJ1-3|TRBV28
CASTLRQGALGNTIYF
TGTGCCAGCACCTTACGCCAGGGGGCACTCGGAAACACCATATATTTT
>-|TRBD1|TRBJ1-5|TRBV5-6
CASSLTGTQPQHF
TGTGCCAGCAGCCTGACAGGGACTCAGCCCCAGCATTTT
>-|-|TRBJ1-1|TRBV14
CASSQERSRNTEAFF
TGTGCCAGCAGCCAAGAGAGATCGAGGAACACTGAAGCTTTCTTT
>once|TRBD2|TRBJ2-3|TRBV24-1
CATSGLASTDTQYF
TGTGCCACCAGCGGACTAGCGAGCACAGATACGCAGTATTTT
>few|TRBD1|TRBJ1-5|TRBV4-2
CASSTGTGPNQPQHF
TGTGCCAGCAGCACCGGGACAGGACCCAATCAGCCCCAGCATTTT
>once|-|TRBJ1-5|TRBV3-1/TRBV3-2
CASSQEEYQPQHF
TGTGCCAGCAGCCAAGAAGAGTATCAGCCCCAGCATTTT
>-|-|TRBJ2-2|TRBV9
CASSVGGLTNTGELFF
TGTGCCAGCAGCGTAGGCGGCCTCACGAACACCGGGGAGCTGTTTTTT
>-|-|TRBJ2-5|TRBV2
CASSEGGAFQETQYF
TGTGCCAGCAGTGAAGGCGGGGCCTTTCAAGAGACCCAGTACTTC
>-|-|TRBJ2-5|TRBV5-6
CASSGQGWLRDQETQYF
TGTGCCAGCAGTGGCCAAGGATGGCTCAGGGACCAAGAGACCCAGTACTTC
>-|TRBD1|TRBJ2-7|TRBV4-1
CASSQTGGSSYEQYF
TGCGCCAGCAGCCAAACAGGGGGCAGCTCCTACGAGCAGTACTTC
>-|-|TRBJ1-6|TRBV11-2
CASSSVSWNSPLHF
TGTGCCAGCAGCTCCGTGAGTTGGAATTCACCCCTCCACTTT
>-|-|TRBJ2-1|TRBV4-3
CASSQVLGYGGLNYNEQFF
TGCGCCAGCAGCCAAGTTTTAGGTTATGGAGGACTAAACTACAATGAGCAGTTCTTC
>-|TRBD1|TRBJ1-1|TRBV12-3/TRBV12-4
CASSRTGDTEAFF
TGTGCCAGCAGCCGGACAGGGGACACTGAAGCTTTCTTT
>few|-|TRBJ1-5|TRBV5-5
CASSSLHEPQHF
TGTGCCAGCAGCTCACTACATGAGCCCCAGCATTTT
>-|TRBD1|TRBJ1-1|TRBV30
CAWSRTGRAEAFF
TGTGCCTGGAGTCGGACAGGGAGGGCTGAAGCTTTCTTT
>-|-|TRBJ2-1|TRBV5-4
CASSSLGDSRRWFF
TGTGCCAGCAGCTCTTTAGGGGACTCCCGGAGATGGTTCTTC
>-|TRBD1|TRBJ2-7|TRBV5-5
CASSHTTGDEQYF
TGTGCCAGCAGCCATACGACAGGGGACGAGCAGTACTTC
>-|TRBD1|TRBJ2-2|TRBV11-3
CASSSGQGRHTGELFF
TGTGCCAGCAGCTCGGGACAGGGAAGACACACCGGGGAGCTGTTTTTT
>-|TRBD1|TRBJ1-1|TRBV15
CATSRKYRGNTEAFF
TGTGCCACCAGCAGAAAGTACAGGGGGAACACTGAAGCTTTCTTT
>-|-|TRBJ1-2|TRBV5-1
CASSLEGVSYGYTF
TGCGCCAGCAGCTTGGAGGGGGTCTCTTACGGCTACACCTTC
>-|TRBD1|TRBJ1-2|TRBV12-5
CASGQDRAGYTF
TGTGCTAGTGGTCAGGACAGGGCTGGCTACACCTTC
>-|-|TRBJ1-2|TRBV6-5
CASWSQINYGYTF
TGTGCCAGCTGGTCACAGATTAACTATGGCTACACCTTC
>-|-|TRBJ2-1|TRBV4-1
CASSQGRVTPSYNEQFF
TGCGCCAGCAGCCAAGGCCGGGTCACCCCATCCTACAATGAGCAGTTCTTC
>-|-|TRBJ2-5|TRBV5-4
CASSINRLAEETQYF
TGTGCCAGCAGCATAAACCGACTGGCTGAAGAGACCCAGTACTTC
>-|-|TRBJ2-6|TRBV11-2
CASRPVLTSGANVLTF
TGTGCCAGCAGGCCCGTCTTAACTTCTGGGGCCAACGTCCTGACTTTC
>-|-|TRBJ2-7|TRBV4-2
CASSQDLSTFSYEQYF
TGTGCCAGCAGCCAAGATCTTTCGACTTTCTCCTACGAGCAGTACTTC
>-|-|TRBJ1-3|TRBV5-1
CASSFQGSGNTIYF
TGCGCCAGCAGCTTCCAGGGCTCTGGAAACACCATATATTTT
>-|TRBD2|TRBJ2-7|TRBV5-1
CASSLSGLVGEQYF
TGCGCCAGCAGCTTGTCCGGACTAGTCGGCGAGCAGTACTTC
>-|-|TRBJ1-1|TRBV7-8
CASSYRALNLNTEAFF
TGTGCCAGCAGTTACAGGGCCCTCAATCTAAACACTGAAGCTTTCTTT